This is a list of T cell receptor beta chains from one sample in a study of monozygotic twins with inflammatory bowel disease. TCRdb reprocessed the 5' RACE reads; each CDR3 protein has one entry and no DNA is given. This listing includes 400,000 or so distinct CDR3 sequences. The sample comprised blood. The receptors derive from a human donor with ulcerative colitis or Crohn's disease, or a healthy co-twin of an affected twin (not recorded which). The CDR3 runs from the conserved cysteine through the conserved F or W.

V gene	J gene	CDR3 protein
TRBV29-1	TRBJ2-4	CSVRDGDIQYF
TRBV20-1	TRBJ2-7	CSAWGLAGNDEQYF
TRBV25-1	TRBJ1-3	CASSRVGNTIYF
TRBV30	TRBJ2-2	CASGRLTGELFF
TRBV5-1	TRBJ2-7	CAREGQASRYEQYF
TRBV6-2/TRBV6-3	TRBJ2-7	CASSPASDGSYEQYF
TRBV7-2	TRBJ1-2	CASSPGAGVTGYTF
TRBV20-1	TRBJ2-1	CSASFLPGLAGDREQFF
TRBV28	TRBJ2-3	CASSPRDRPTDTQYF
TRBV20-1	TRBJ2-7	CSATGQGFNEQYF
TRBV4-2	TRBJ2-1	CASSPRTSGNEQFF
TRBV7-3	TRBJ2-1	CASSPTSMAYNEQFF
TRBV7-2	TRBJ2-7	CASSHSPDRAEQYF
TRBV24-1	TRBJ2-1	CATSDLGQESYNEQFF
TRBV11-2	TRBJ1-5	CASSSRSTLPLVNDQPQHF
TRBV20-1	TRBJ1-1	CSASGGRDTEAFF
TRBV20-1	TRBJ2-1	CSARGSPNEQFF
TRBV9	TRBJ1-2	CASSSLGQTYGYTF
TRBV5-6	TRBJ2-1	CASSLVGGPDNEQFF
TRBV29-1	TRBJ2-3	CSVPTPPTDTQYF
TRBV6-1	TRBJ1-1	CASKWDWQVIEAFF
TRBV5-1	TRBJ2-2	CASSPPTSGVTTGELFF
TRBV30	TRBJ1-1	CAWSQPGTGAKNTEAFF
TRBV4-1	TRBJ2-1	CASSLSTPNEQFF
TRBV20-1	TRBJ1-3	CSARALGTASGNTIYF
TRBV5-1	TRBJ2-7	CASSAMSHPYEQYF
TRBV29-1	TRBJ2-7	CSVELAEEETYEQYF
TRBV14	TRBJ2-1	CASGQQYNEQFF
TRBV7-9	TRBJ2-1	CASSSRFGPSSYNEQFF
TRBV5-6	TRBJ2-5	CASSLDIGDQETQYF
TRBV12-3/TRBV12-4	TRBJ1-1	CASSRPQARTEAFF
TRBV7-8	TRBJ2-4	CASSLGEAKNMQYF
TRBV5-1	TRBJ1-2	CASSNPTRRLADGYTF
TRBV12-3/TRBV12-4	TRBJ1-3	CASSFATSISGNTIYF
TRBV5-6	TRBJ1-1	CASSLFGQSVAEAFF
TRBV11-1	TRBJ1-1	CASSLFNTEAFF
TRBV9	TRBJ2-7	CASSVAQGVETYEQYF
TRBV20-1	TRBJ1-2	CSARLTGSNYGYTF
TRBV7-2	TRBJ1-6	CASSLQGASNNSPLHF
TRBV4-3	TRBJ2-1	CASSQRGGSYNEQFF
TRBV7-2	TRBJ1-2	CASSYPGQGIYGYTF
TRBV30	TRBJ2-3	CAWSSGAGVTDTQYF
TRBV5-1	TRBJ2-1	CASGQVGSNEQFF
TRBV11-2	TRBJ2-5	CASSLPQGRGETQYF
TRBV11-2	TRBJ2-3	CASSLYREADTQYF
TRBV20-1	TRBJ2-7	CSATTGGTYEQYF
TRBV7-8	TRBJ2-7	CASSPQLETYEQYF
TRBV4-2	TRBJ2-7	CASSQEREIAYEQYF
TRBV30	TRBJ2-1	CAWSGGGNEQFF
TRBV2	TRBJ1-2	CASSMTQGEGYGYTF
TRBV7-9	TRBJ2-7	CASRSSGTKSYEQYF
TRBV7-2	TRBJ2-2	CASSPTVPGELFF
TRBV5-1	TRBJ1-1	CASSGHTGLAEAFF
TRBV5-1	TRBJ2-1	CASSLASDPYNEQFF
TRBV4-1	TRBJ1-1	CASSQDPGLNTEAFF
TRBV9	TRBJ2-2	CASSSRIAENTGELFF
TRBV18	TRBJ1-4	CASSPQQGAGANEKLFF
TRBV29-1	TRBJ2-1	CSVEGTSGRDSYNEQFF
TRBV3-1	TRBJ2-1	CASKQSSYNEQFF
TRBV29-1	TRBJ1-4	CSVEINEKLFF